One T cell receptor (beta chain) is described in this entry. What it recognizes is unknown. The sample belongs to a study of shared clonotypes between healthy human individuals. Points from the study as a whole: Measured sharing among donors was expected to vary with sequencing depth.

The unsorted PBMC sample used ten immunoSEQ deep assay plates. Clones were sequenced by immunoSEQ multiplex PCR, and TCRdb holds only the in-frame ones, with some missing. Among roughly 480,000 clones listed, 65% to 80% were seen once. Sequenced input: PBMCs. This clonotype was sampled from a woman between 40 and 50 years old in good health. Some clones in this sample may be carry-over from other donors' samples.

Written as DNA, the CDR3 is TGTGCCAGTAGTGTGACTAGCGGACTCCCCACAGATACGCAGTATTTT. It encodes CASSVTSGLPTDTQYF. The chain couples TRBV19 to TRBJ2-3; 9 bases align to TRBD2. This CDR3 region has 16 residues. Looked up from germline, CDR1 is LNHDA and CDR2 is SQIVND (reference sequence). The junction had 8 bases not matched to a gene; V was cut back by 5 bases and J by 2 bases.